These T cell receptor beta chains were read from a single sample in a study of CD8 T cells in ankylosing spondylitis. TCRdb passed the 5' RACE reads through MiXCR, listing each CDR3 protein once. Here the sample spans 200,000 to 250,000 distinct CDR3 sequences, 20% to 30% being singletons. Sequenced: blood, either unsorted or a sorted T cell fraction (not recorded which). Receptors were obtained from a male donor with ankylosing spondylitis or in good health (not recorded which). The CDR3 runs from the conserved cysteine through the conserved F or W. Fields, in order: clone size, J gene, V gene, D gene, CDR3 protein, CDR3 DNA. The D gene is left open where the match is weak. Expanded clones get a size class; other rows say once, few or many, or leave the size out.

clone size: NA
J gene: TRBJ1-4
V gene: TRBV6-5
D gene: NA
CDR3 protein: CASSWGTGKFNEKLFF
CDR3 DNA: TGTGCCAGCAGTTGGGGGACGGGAAAGTTTAATGAAAAACTGTTTTTT

clone size: many
J gene: TRBJ2-1
V gene: TRBV29-1
D gene: NA
CDR3 protein: CSVRSTYNEQFF
CDR3 DNA: TGCAGCGTTCGGAGTACCTACAATGAGCAGTTCTTC

clone size: NA
J gene: TRBJ2-1
V gene: TRBV29-1
D gene: NA
CDR3 protein: CSVFRGNNEQFF
CDR3 DNA: TGCAGCGTTTTTCGAGGGAACAATGAGCAGTTCTTC

clone size: few
J gene: TRBJ2-1
V gene: TRBV12-3/TRBV12-4
D gene: NA
CDR3 protein: CASSLSSGNNEQFF
CDR3 DNA: TGTGCCAGCAGTTTAAGCTCCGGTAACAATGAGCAGTTCTTC

clone size: many
J gene: TRBJ2-1
V gene: TRBV12-3/TRBV12-4
D gene: TRBD2
CDR3 protein: CASRGLSGNFHEQFF
CDR3 DNA: TGTGCCAGCAGAGGACTTAGCGGGAATTTCCATGAGCAGTTCTTC

clone size: NA
J gene: TRBJ2-1
V gene: TRBV20-1
D gene: TRBD2
CDR3 protein: CSASLAGVNEQFF
CDR3 DNA: TGCAGTGCTAGCCTAGCGGGAGTCAATGAGCAGTTCTTC

clone size: many
J gene: TRBJ2-3
V gene: TRBV20-1
D gene: NA
CDR3 protein: CSAREPLAIDTQYF
CDR3 DNA: TGCAGTGCTAGAGAGCCACTAGCAATAGATACGCAGTATTTT

clone size: few
J gene: TRBJ2-1
V gene: TRBV28
D gene: TRBD2
CDR3 protein: CASSFPWAGGEFF
CDR3 DNA: TGTGCCAGCAGTTTCCCTTGGGCGGGAGGTGAGTTCTTC

clone size: many
J gene: TRBJ2-5
V gene: TRBV20-1
D gene: TRBD2
CDR3 protein: CSARTGSGRSLETQYF
CDR3 DNA: TGCAGTGCTAGAACGGGTAGCGGGAGATCTCTGGAGACCCAGTACTTC

clone size: NA
J gene: TRBJ1-1
V gene: TRBV5-1
D gene: TRBD1
CDR3 protein: CASIQGQAGRTEAFF
CDR3 DNA: TGCGCCAGCATCCAAGGACAGGCGGGTCGCACTGAAGCTTTCTTT

clone size: many
J gene: TRBJ2-3
V gene: TRBV4-1
D gene: TRBD2
CDR3 protein: CASSQDRAGGSPILNTQYF
CDR3 DNA: TGCGCCAGCAGCCAAGATCGGGCGGGCGGGAGCCCAATCTTGAATACGCAGTATTTT

clone size: NA
J gene: TRBJ2-1
V gene: TRBV5-6
D gene: TRBD2
CDR3 protein: CASSLGLAVQFF
CDR3 DNA: TGTGCCAGCAGCTTGGGTCTAGCGGTACAGTTCTTC

clone size: NA
J gene: TRBJ2-7
V gene: TRBV12-3/TRBV12-4
D gene: TRBD2
CDR3 protein: CASSSGTSGAQYF
CDR3 DNA: TGTGCCAGCAGTTCCGGGACTAGCGGGGCCCAGTACTTC

clone size: many
J gene: TRBJ2-2
V gene: TRBV15
D gene: NA
CDR3 protein: CATSRVAGELFF
CDR3 DNA: TGTGCCACCAGCAGAGTAGCCGGGGAGCTGTTTTTT

clone size: NA
J gene: TRBJ2-1
V gene: TRBV7-2
D gene: NA
CDR3 protein: CASSTPGTDRNEQFF
CDR3 DNA: TGTGCCAGCAGCACTCCAGGCACTGACAGGAATGAGCAGTTCTTC

clone size: NA
J gene: TRBJ2-7
V gene: TRBV6-1
D gene: NA
CDR3 protein: CASSRQSFTYEQYF
CDR3 DNA: TGTGCCAGCAGTAGACAGTCTTTTACCTACGAGCAGTACTTC

clone size: many
J gene: TRBJ2-7
V gene: TRBV7-2
D gene: NA
CDR3 protein: CASSPFRGGAEQYF
CDR3 DNA: TGTGCCAGCAGCCCCTTTAGAGGGGGTGCCGAGCAGTACTTC

clone size: many
J gene: TRBJ2-2
V gene: TRBV12-3/TRBV12-4
D gene: TRBD2
CDR3 protein: CASSLRAGGPNGELFF
CDR3 DNA: TGTGCCAGCAGTTTAAGAGCGGGAGGGCCTAACGGGGAGCTGTTTTTT